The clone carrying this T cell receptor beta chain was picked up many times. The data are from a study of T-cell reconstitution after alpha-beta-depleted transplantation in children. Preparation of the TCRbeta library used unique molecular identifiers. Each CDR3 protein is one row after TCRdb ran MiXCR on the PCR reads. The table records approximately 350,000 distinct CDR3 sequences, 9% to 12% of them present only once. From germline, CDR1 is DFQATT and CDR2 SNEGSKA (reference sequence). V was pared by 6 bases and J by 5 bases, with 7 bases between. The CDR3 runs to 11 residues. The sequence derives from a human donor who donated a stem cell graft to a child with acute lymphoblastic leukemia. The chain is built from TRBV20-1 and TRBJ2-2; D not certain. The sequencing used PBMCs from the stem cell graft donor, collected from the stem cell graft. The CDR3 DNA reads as TGCAGTGCGGAAAGAACCGGGGAGCTGTTTTTT. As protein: CSAERTGELFF.